One sample yielded the 12 T cell receptor beta chains listed below, sequenced in a study of blood T cell repertoires in COVID-19. The table came from immunoSEQ multiplex PCR; TCRdb's copy has only in-frame clones and leaves some out. The table lists 90,000 to 100,000 clones, 80% to 90% of them singletons. Sequenced sample: peripheral blood. The receptors derive from a man at least 80 years old with acute or convalescent COVID-19.

The rearrangement uses TRBV7-2 and TRBJ2-5, with TRBD2 matching over 10 bases. In germline, CDR1 is SGHTA, CDR2 FQGNSA. The V segment lost 2 bases and the J segment 6 bases; nucleotides outside the gene matches: 6. This CDR3 region has 15 residues. Here the CDR3 DNA reads TGTGCCAGCAGCTTACGCCTAGCGGGAGCAAAGACCCAGTACTTC. Translated: CASSLRLAGAKTQYF.

This chain links TRBV5-4 with TRBJ2-1; TRBD1 matches at 10 bases. The CDR3 is 16 amino acids. J gave up 4 bases and V 0 bases, and 4 bases lay outside the gene matches. Germline V lookup: CDR1 SGHNT, CDR2 YYREEE (reference sequence). The CDR3 DNA reads TGTGCCAGCAGCTTGGCCGGGACAGGGGCATACAATGAGCAGTTCTTC. Its translation: CASSLAGTGAYNEQFF.

V and J are TRBV7-8 and TRBJ2-1, with 9 bases matching TRBD2. CDR3 length: 19 amino acids. Germline CDR1 SGHVS, CDR2 FQNEAQ. Trimming removed 2 bases from V and 7 bases from J; junction bases left unmatched: 18. CDR3: CASSLRSQGRLAVGNEQFF. The CDR3 DNA sequence: TGTGCCAGCAGCTTAAGGAGTCAGGGCCGACTAGCGGTTGGAAATGAGCAGTTCTTC.

This rearrangement joins TRBV28 to TRBJ1-1; TRBD1 might be the D (5 bases). V gave up 6 bases and J gave up 1 base, with 12 bases separating them. The CDR3 runs 14 residues. The germline gives CDR1 MDHEN, CDR2 SYDVKM. The CDR3 DNA follows: TGTGCCAGCAGGCCGAGACAGAGGAACACTGAAGCTTTCTTT. As protein: CASRPRQRNTEAFF.

The chain recombines TRBV7-3 with TRBJ2-1; no clear D. This CDR3 is 16 amino acids long. V was cut by 4 bases and J by 1 base, with 14 bases left in between. In germline, CDR1 is SGHTA, CDR2 FQGTGA. This chain's CDR3 is CASSSRSPRSYNEQFF. The CDR3 bases are TGTGCCAGCAGCTCCCGGTCGCCCCGGTCCTACAATGAGCAGTTCTTC.

The genes are TRBV24-1 and TRBJ1-1; the D gene is possibly TRBD1 (6 bases). The germline V gene has CDR1 KGHDR and CDR2 SFDVKD. This CDR3 comprises 14 residues. The V gene lost 7 bases and the J gene lost 2 bases, with 13 bases spanning the gap. The CDR3: CATSQQGGNTEAFF. The CDR3 DNA reads as TGTGCCACCAGCCAACAGGGTGGAAACACTGAAGCTTTCTTT.

CDR3 in amino acids: CASSLTGTNEKLFF. The CDR3 DNA reads TGTGCCAGTAGTTTAACAGGGACTAATGAAAAACTGTTTTTT. V usage is TRBV19 and J usage is TRBJ1-4; perhaps TRBD1 as D (6 bases). Germline V gives CDR1 LNHDA, CDR2 SQIVND (reference sequence). The CDR3 loop spans 14 amino acids. Trimming pared 5 bases from V and 2 bases from J, leaving 9 bases between.

V is TRBV7-8 and J is TRBJ2-3; 12 nucleotides line up with TRBD2. The J segment lost 5 bases and the V segment lost 4 bases, leaving 7 bases of the junction unmatched. Germline lookup yields CDR1 SGHVS and CDR2 FQNEAQ. The CDR3 has 16 amino acids. The CDR3 region is CASSSGLAGIIDTQYF. CDR3 bases: TGTGCCAGCAGCTCTGGACTAGCGGGAATTATAGATACGCAGTATTTT.

V is TRBV3-1 (or the pseudogene TRBV3-2) and J is TRBJ2-1; no clear D gene. The CDR3 is made up of 15 amino acids. V dropped 4 bases and J dropped 6 bases, with 16 bases sitting between them. Germline-derived CDR1 and CDR2 are LGHDT and YNNKEL (reference sequence). The CDR3 loop reads CASSPRSTRSNEQFF. Here the CDR3 DNA reads TGTGCCAGCAGCCCCCGGTCCACGCGGTCCAATGAGCAGTTCTTC.

The chain carries TRBV7-2 and TRBJ2-3; 8 nucleotides match TRBD2. The V and J ends lost 1 base and 3 bases, in that order; junction bases with no gene match: 9. Germline-derived CDR1 and CDR2 are SGHTA and FQGNSA. The CDR3 spans 17 residues. DNA for the CDR3: TGTGCCAGCAGCTTAGAGCGGGAGCGTGGTCGGACAGATACGCAGTATTTT. Amino acids: CASSLERERGRTDTQYF.

V is TRBV15 and J is TRBJ2-1, with TRBD2 identical over 11 bases. CDR3 length equals 14 residues. Germline values: CDR1 LNHNV, CDR2 YYDKDF (reference sequence). The ends lost 8 bases at V and 8 bases at J; junction bases unmatched: 8. Here the CDR3 reads CATRIAGGPYEQFF. The CDR3 DNA sequence: TGTGCCACCCGAATAGCGGGAGGGCCGTATGAGCAGTTCTTC.

In DNA, the CDR3 is TGCAGCGTCCGATCCCGACTAGCGGGAGATCATGCGGGGTTCTTC. Translated: CSVRSRLAGDHAGFF. The chain joins TRBV29-1 to TRBJ2-1; 12 positions agree with TRBD2. With 6 bases clipped from V and 15 bases from J, the junction kept 18 bases outside the gene matches. Germline V gene sequence: CDR1 SQVTM, CDR2 ANQGSEA. The CDR3 is 15 residues long.